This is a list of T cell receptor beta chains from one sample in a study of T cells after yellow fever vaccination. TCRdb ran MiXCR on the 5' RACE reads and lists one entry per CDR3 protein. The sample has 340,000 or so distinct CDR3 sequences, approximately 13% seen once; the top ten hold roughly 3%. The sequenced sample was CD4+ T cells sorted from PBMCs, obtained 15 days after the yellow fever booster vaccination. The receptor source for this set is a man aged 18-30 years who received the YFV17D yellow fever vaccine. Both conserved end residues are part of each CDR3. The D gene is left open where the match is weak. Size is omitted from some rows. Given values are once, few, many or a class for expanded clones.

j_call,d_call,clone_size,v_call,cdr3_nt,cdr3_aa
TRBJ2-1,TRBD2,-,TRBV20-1,TGCAGTGCTCCCCCGGGACTAGCGGACAATGAGCAGTTCTTC,CSAPPGLADNEQFF
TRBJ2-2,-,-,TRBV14,TGTGCCAGCAGTTCACTAGGAGGCCCGAACACCGGGGAGCTGTTTTTT,CASSSLGGPNTGELFF
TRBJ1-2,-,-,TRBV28,TGTGCCAGCAGTTCCGGACAGTCGCTATATGGCTACACCTTC,CASSSGQSLYGYTF
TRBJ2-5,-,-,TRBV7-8,TGTGCCAGCAGCTCAATCGGGACCCGAAGCCGCACCCAGTACTTC,CASSSIGTRSRTQYF
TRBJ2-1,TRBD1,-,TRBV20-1,TGCAGTGCTAGCCCAGGGACGCCCCAGGGGGATGAGCAGTTCTTC,CSASPGTPQGDEQFF
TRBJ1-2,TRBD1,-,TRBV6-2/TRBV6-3,TGTGCCAGCAGAGGGACAGTTAACTATGGCTACACCTTC,CASRGTVNYGYTF
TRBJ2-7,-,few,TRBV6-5,TGTGCCAGCAGAAAGGGCCGGGACGGGGTTTACGAGCAGTACTTC,CASRKGRDGVYEQYF
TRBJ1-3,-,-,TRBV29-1,TGCAGCGTTGGTAGCGGGACTCTCGGAAACACCATATATTTT,CSVGSGTLGNTIYF
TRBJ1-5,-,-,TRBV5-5,TGTGCCAGCAGCAAAGAACCCGGGACGAAACAGCCCCAGCATTTT,CASSKEPGTKQPQHF
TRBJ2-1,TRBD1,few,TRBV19,TGTGCCAGTAGTTCGAGGGACAGGGGCAATGAGCAGTTCTTC,CASSSRDRGNEQFF
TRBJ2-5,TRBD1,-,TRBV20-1,TGCAGTGCTACGAAACCCGGGACAGTCCAAGAGACCCAGTACTTC,CSATKPGTVQETQYF
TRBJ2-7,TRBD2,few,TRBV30,TGTGCCTGGAGCATGGGACTAGCGGGGGTGTACGAGCAGTACTTC,CAWSMGLAGVYEQYF
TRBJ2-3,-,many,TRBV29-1,TGCAGCTCCCTGGCCTTCACAGATACGCAGTATTTT,CSSLAFTDTQYF
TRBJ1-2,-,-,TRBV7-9,TGTGCCAGCAGCTTAGATCAGGCCGCGCATGGCTACACCTTC,CASSLDQAAHGYTF
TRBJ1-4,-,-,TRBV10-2,TGCGCCAGCAGTGATTGGGAAAGGGGAAGTGAAAAACTGTTTTTT,CASSDWERGSEKLFF
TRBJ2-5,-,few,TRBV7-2,TGTGCCAGCAGCTTACAGGGTCAGGAGGAGACCCAGTACTTC,CASSLQGQEETQYF
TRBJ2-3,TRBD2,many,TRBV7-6,TGTGCCAGCAGCTCGGGGGCTAGCGGGGGGGGTCTCACAGATACGCAGTATTTT,CASSSGASGGGLTDTQYF
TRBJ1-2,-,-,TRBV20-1,TGCAGTGCTAGAAGACAGGAGAACTATGGCTACACCTTC,CSARRQENYGYTF
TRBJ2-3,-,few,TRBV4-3,TGCGCCAGCAGCCAAGTTAACACAGATACGCAGTATTTT,CASSQVNTDTQYF
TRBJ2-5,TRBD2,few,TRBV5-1,TGCGCCAGCAGCCCCCGGACTAGCGGGGGCCAAGAGACCCAGTACTTC,CASSPRTSGGQETQYF
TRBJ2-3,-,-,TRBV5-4,TGTGCCAGCAGCTTGGGGGGGAGCTTCACAGATACGCAGTATTTT,CASSLGGSFTDTQYF
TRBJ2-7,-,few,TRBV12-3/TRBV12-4,TGTGCCAGCAGTTACTACATCGACTACGAGCAGTACTTC,CASSYYIDYEQYF
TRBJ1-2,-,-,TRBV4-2,TGTGCCAGCAGCCAAGAAGCGGAAAGAAGATATGGCTACACCTTC,CASSQEAERRYGYTF
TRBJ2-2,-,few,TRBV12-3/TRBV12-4,TGTGCCAGCAGAAAGGGACAAGCGAACACCGGGGAGCTGTTTTTT,CASRKGQANTGELFF
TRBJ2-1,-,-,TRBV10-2,TGCGCCAGCAGTGAGTTTGGGGGGGCGAGTGAGCAGTTCTTC,CASSEFGGASEQFF
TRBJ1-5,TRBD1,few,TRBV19,TGTGCCACCGAGGGACAGAGGAATCAGCCCCAGCATTTT,CATEGQRNQPQHF
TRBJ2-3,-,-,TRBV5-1,TGCGCCAGCAGCTTCGGCGGGGGCCTGGGCACAGATACGCAGTATTTT,CASSFGGGLGTDTQYF
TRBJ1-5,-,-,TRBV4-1,TGCGCCAGCAGCCAAGGGAGGGGGGGCTGGCAGCCCCAGCATTTT,CASSQGRGGWQPQHF
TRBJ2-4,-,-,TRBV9,TGTGCCAGCAGCTCAGTGGAACAGAACATTCAGTACTTC,CASSSVEQNIQYF
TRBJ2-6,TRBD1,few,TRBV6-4,TGTGCCAGCAGTGAACAGGGGGCCTCTGGGGCCAACGTCCTGACTTTC,CASSEQGASGANVLTF
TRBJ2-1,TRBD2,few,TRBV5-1,TGCGCCAGCATCGTCGGCGGCGGGGGGCCCTATGAGCAGTTCTTC,CASIVGGGGPYEQFF
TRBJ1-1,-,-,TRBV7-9,TGTGCCAGCAGCTTAGCAGGGAGGATGAACACTGAAGCTTTCTTT,CASSLAGRMNTEAFF
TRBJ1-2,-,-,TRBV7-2,TGTGCCAGCAGCTTAAGGCGGAACTATGGCTACACCTTC,CASSLRRNYGYTF
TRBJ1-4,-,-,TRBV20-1,TGCAGTGTTCGGAGGGGTGAAAAACTGTTTTTT,CSVRRGEKLFF
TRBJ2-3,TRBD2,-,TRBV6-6,TGTGCCAGCAGTCCTCGCGTAATAGCGGGTATTGTAGATACGCAGTATTTT,CASSPRVIAGIVDTQYF
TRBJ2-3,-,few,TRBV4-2,TGTGCCAGCAGCCAAGCTTACACTGGGGGCACAGATACGCAGTATTTT,CASSQAYTGGTDTQYF
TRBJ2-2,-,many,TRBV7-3,TGTGCCAGCAGCCCCCGTGGGGCCGGGGAGCTGTTTTTT,CASSPRGAGELFF
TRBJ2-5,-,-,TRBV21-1,TGTGCCAGCACCGAAGACAGACTCAAAGAGACCCAGTACTTC,CASTEDRLKETQYF
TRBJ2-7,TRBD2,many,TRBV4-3,TGCGCCAGCAGCCAAGAAGTCAGCGGGGGAACCTACGAGCAGTACTTC,CASSQEVSGGTYEQYF
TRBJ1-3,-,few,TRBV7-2,TGTGCCAGCAGCCCCGCGTGGAGCTCTGGAAACACCATATATTTT,CASSPAWSSGNTIYF
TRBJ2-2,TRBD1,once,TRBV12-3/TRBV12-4,TGTGCCAGCAGTATTACGGGACAGGGGTACACCGGGGAGCTGTTTTTT,CASSITGQGYTGELFF
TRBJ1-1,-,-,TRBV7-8,TGTGCCAGCAGGCCCATGACGTCTATGAACACTGAAGCTTTCTTT,CASRPMTSMNTEAFF
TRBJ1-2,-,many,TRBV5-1,TGCGCCAGCAGGTATACAGGGATGCCTTCCTATGGCTACACCTTC,CASRYTGMPSYGYTF